The source of this T cell receptor beta chain is a study of cytomegalovirus exposure and HLA in healthy donors. Investigators did not record CMV serostatus for this donor. The study ran its PCR with 60 Vbeta and 13 Jbeta primers. Only in-frame clones appear in the TCRdb table, and some are missing; sequencing was by immunoSEQ multiplex PCR. In total, the table holds about 34,000 clones. This receptor was identified in a human donor in good health. Specimen: PBMCs.

The CDR3 region is CASSLSPHETQYF. The CDR3 DNA sequence: TGTGCCAGCAGCTTAAGCCCCCATGAGACCCAGTACTTC. The rearrangement uses TRBV5-5 and TRBJ2-5; D gene ambiguous. Germline CDR1 reads SGHKS; CDR2 reads YYEKEE (reference sequence). Deletions cut 2 bases from V and 5 bases from J, with 10 bases between. This CDR3 is built from 13 residues. Looking up the rest from reference TRBV5-5 and TRBJ2-5 gives the full variable domain: DAGVTQSPTHLIKTRGQQVTLRCSPISGHKSVSWYQQVLGQGPQFIFQYYEKEERGRGNFPDRFSARQFPNYSSELNVNALLLGDSALYLCASSLSPHETQYFGPGTRLLVL.